Listed here are 30 T cell receptor beta chains from one sample, sequenced in a study of CD8 T cells in Susac syndrome. Reverse transcription of about 0.45 to 1 ug RNA was carried out with random hexamers. TCRdb reprocessed the immunoSEQ multiplex PCR reads via MiXCR and lists one record per CDR3 protein. This table has about 210,000 distinct CDR3 sequences, 94% appearing once. The sample comprised CD4+ T cells from PBMCs. The receptor set was obtained from a human donor with Susac syndrome.

The chain couples TRBV20-1 to TRBJ2-4; D call uncertain. Germline values: CDR1 DFQATT, CDR2 SNEGSKA (reference sequence). The CDR3 spans 12 residues. V was pared by 0 bases and J by 9 bases, with 9 bases between. CDR3: CSAREKLGIQYF. The CDR3 DNA is TGCAGTGCTAGAGAGAAACTTGGCATTCAGTACTTC.

J is TRBJ2-1 and V is TRBV5-1, with D possibly matching TRBD1 (6 bases). V was shortened by 6 bases and J by 9 bases, with 22 bases between the two germline ends. The CDR3 runs 15 residues. Germline lookup yields CDR1 SGHRS and CDR2 YFSETQ. The CDR3 here is CASTRDTVSYGEQFF. Here the CDR3 DNA reads TGCGCCAGCACCCGGGACACGGTTTCCTATGGTGAGCAGTTCTTC.

This clonotype was detected once. The gene calls are TRBV30 and TRBJ2-7; D remains unclear. V was cut by 3 bases and J by 3 bases, with 6 bases left in between. CDR1 and CDR2 from the germline V gene are GTSNPN and SVGIG (reference sequence). The CDR3 length is 11 residues. In DNA form, the CDR3 reads TGTGCCTGGAGAGAAAACTACGAGCAGTACTTC. This encodes CAWRENYEQYF. Combining the CDR3 with reference TRBV30 and TRBJ2-7 gives the whole variable domain SQTIHQWPATLVQPVGSPLSLECTVEGTSNPNLYWYRQAAGRGLQLLFYSVGIGQISSEVPQNLSASRPQDRQFILSSKKLLLSDSGFYLCAWRENYEQYFGPGTRLTVT.

This chain uses TRBV20-1 with TRBJ1-5; 8 bases fit TRBD1. The CDR3 is 15 residues long. The trim removed 3 bases at V and 3 bases at J, leaving 7 bases unmatched. Germline V gives CDR1 DFQATT, CDR2 SNEGSKA (reference sequence). The CDR3 is CSASLGTGNNQPQHF. DNA of the CDR3: TGCAGTGCTAGCCTGGGGACAGGCAACAATCAGCCCCAGCATTTT.

The V and J genes are TRBV30 and TRBJ1-4; 8 bases map to TRBD1. Trimming cost V 0 bases and J 13 bases; bases outside gene matches: 7. The V gene's germline CDR1 is GTSNPN and CDR2 SVGIG (reference sequence). The CDR3 has 13 amino acids. The CDR3 DNA follows: TGTGCCTGGAGTGTCTCAGGGGGCTATGGACTGTTTTTT. Protein: CAWSVSGGYGLFF.

This clonotype was found once. The J gene is TRBJ2-7, the V gene TRBV30; D is possibly TRBD2 (5 bases). Germline values: CDR1 GTSNPN, CDR2 SVGIG (reference sequence). V was clipped by 8 bases and J by 5 bases, with 16 bases between them. The CDR3 has 12 amino acids. CDR3 residues: CAGGSRTHEQYF. DNA of the CDR3: TGTGCCGGTGGGAGCAGGACCCACGAGCAGTACTTC.

The J gene is TRBJ2-1, the V gene TRBV2; D is unresolved. V was trimmed by 5 bases and J by 7 bases, leaving 6 bases between them. The CDR3 extends over 11 amino acids. CDR1 is SNHLY, CDR2 FYNNEI, per germline. CDR3 loop: CASSKDNEQFF. The CDR3 DNA reads as TGTGCCAGCAGTAAGGATAATGAGCAGTTCTTC.

The rearrangement uses TRBV28 and TRBJ2-2, with D perhaps TRBD1 or TRBD2 (5 bases each). CDR1 and CDR2 from the germline V gene are MDHEN and SYDVKM. This CDR3 comprises 14 residues. V lost 5 bases and J 14 bases, leaving 21 bases between the germline ends. CDR3 amino acids: CASSPPGASWGLFF. CDR3 nucleotides: TGTGCCAGCAGTCCCCCCGGGGCGTCCTGGGGTCTGTTTTTT.

V usage is TRBV7-2 and J usage is TRBJ1-3, with D unresolved. Trimming took 0 bases from V and 6 from J, leaving 12 bases between them. The germline V gene has CDR1 SGHTA and CDR2 FQGNSA. This CDR3 contains 15 residues. CDR3 residues: CASSLAGPGVNTIYF. CDR3 bases: TGTGCCAGCAGCTTAGCCGGACCCGGGGTAAACACCATATATTTT.

The rearrangement links TRBV24-1 to TRBJ1-2; D is undetermined. The CDR3 length is 13 residues. The ends were cut back, 1 base at V and 6 bases at J, with 8 bases in the middle. The V gene's germline CDR1 is KGHDR and CDR2 SFDVKD. In nucleotides, the CDR3 is TGTGCCACCAGTGATTTCCAGGAGGATGGCTACACCTTC. This encodes CATSDFQEDGYTF.

The J gene is TRBJ2-3, the V gene TRBV20-1, with TRBD1 matching over 9 bases. The CDR3 contains 17 residues. Germline trimming cut 0 bases from V and 2 bases from J; bases unmatched to any gene: 9. Per the germline V gene, CDR1 is DFQATT and CDR2 is SNEGSKA (reference sequence). DNA of the CDR3: TGCAGTGCTAGAGATCTCCGGACAGGGGAATCCACAGATACGCAGTATTTT. Translation: CSARDLRTGESTDTQYF.

The chain combines TRBV20-1 with TRBJ2-7; the D call may be TRBD1 or TRBD2 (5 bases each). The CDR3 contains 13 residues. CDR1 and CDR2 from the germline V gene are DFQATT and SNEGSKA (reference sequence). Trimming left V 3 bases short and J 3 bases short, with 12 bases between. CDR3 loop: CSASRDALYEQYF. CDR3 nucleotides: TGCAGTGCTAGCCGGGACGCCCTCTACGAGCAGTACTTC.

The CDR3, as DNA: TGTGCCAGCAGCGCCCCGGGACAGAATCAAGAGACCCAGTACTTC. Amino acid sequence: CASSAPGQNQETQYF. The J gene is TRBJ2-5, the V gene TRBV7-2; 7 nucleotides agree with TRBD1. V trimming: 5 bases; J trimming: 2 bases; junction bases outside the gene matches: 8. This CDR3 comprises 15 residues. Germline CDR1 SGHTA, CDR2 FQGNSA. The full variable domain, in which reference TRBV7-2 and TRBJ2-5 provide the parts outside the CDR3, is GAGVSQSPSNKVTEKGKDVELRCDPISGHTALYWYRQSLGQGLEFLIYFQGNSAPDKSGLPSDRFSAERTGGSVSTLTIQRTQQEDSAVYLCASSAPGQNQETQYFGPGTRLLVL.

This clonotype was detected once. V and J are TRBV20-1 and TRBJ2-4; the match to TRBD1 covers 11 bases. Germline V gene data show CDR1 as DFQATT and CDR2 as SNEGSKA (reference sequence). Losses at the gene ends were 7 bases for V and 3 bases for J; bases not matched to a gene: 11. This CDR3 contains 16 residues. CDR3 amino acids: CSGNGQGARVKNIQYF. CDR3 DNA: TGCAGTGGAAACGGACAGGGGGCAAGAGTCAAAAACATTCAGTACTTC.

The chain couples TRBV30 to TRBJ1-4; 10 nucleotides line up with TRBD1. Germline V gene data show CDR1 as GTSNPN and CDR2 as SVGIG (reference sequence). The CDR3 spans 13 residues. Unmatched junction bases numbered 6, after V lost 7 bases and J lost 7 bases. CDR3: CAYDRQGAEKLFF. The CDR3 DNA follows: TGTGCCTACGACCGACAGGGGGCTGAAAAACTGTTTTTT.

V and J are TRBV18 and TRBJ2-5; possible D gene TRBD1, 5 bases. The CDR3 has 14 amino acids. V shed 4 bases and J shed 5 bases, with 14 bases lying between them. CDR1 is KGHSH and CDR2 is LQKENI in the germline V gene. CDR3 loop: CASSLISGYETQYF. The CDR3, as DNA: TGTGCCAGCTCACTCATTTCAGGGTATGAGACCCAGTACTTC.

The V call is TRBV12-3 or TRBV12-4, the J call TRBJ1-1; a possible D gene is TRBD1 (5 bases). This CDR3 is 15 amino acids long. V was cut by 7 bases and J by 2 bases, with 17 bases left in between. For the CDR3, the DNA is TGTGCCAGCATTCCCGAGCCAGGGAGAAACACTGAAGCTTTCTTT. It is translated as CASIPEPGRNTEAFF.

This chain uses TRBV7-3 with TRBJ2-3; D tentatively reads TRBD1 or TRBD2 (5 bases each). V lost 5 bases to trimming and J lost 3 bases, with 15 bases between them. Germline CDR1 is SGHTA and CDR2 is FQGTGA. This CDR3 has 15 amino acids. The DNA for the CDR3 is TGTGCCAGCAGCCCGACGGGACGGGGAACAGATACGCAGTATTTT. As protein: CASSPTGRGTDTQYF.

This chain links TRBV27 with TRBJ1-2; D ambiguous. Trimming removed 4 bases at V and 4 bases at J, with 13 bases between. This CDR3 comprises 14 residues. The V gene's germline CDR1 is MNHEY and CDR2 SMNVEV (reference sequence). The CDR3 is CASSSRGALYGYTF. The CDR3 nucleotides read TGTGCCAGCAGTTCGCGAGGAGCGCTCTATGGCTACACCTTC.

The chain combines TRBV10-3 with TRBJ1-1; 9 positions match TRBD1. V lost 7 bases, J lost 1 base, and 4 bases stayed unmatched. The CDR3 consists of 14 residues. CDR1 ENHRY and CDR2 SYGVKD come from the germline V gene. For the CDR3, the DNA is TGTGCCATCATTCCGGGACAGGGGAACACTGAAGCTTTCTTT. It codes for CAIIPGQGNTEAFF.

The genes are TRBV11-3 and TRBJ1-2; 11 nucleotides line up with TRBD1. V was pared by 4 bases and J by 6 bases, with 7 bases of the junction left unmatched. Germline CDR1 SGHNT, CDR2 YENEEA. The CDR3 loop spans 15 amino acids. The CDR3 protein is CASSSPGQGGHGYTF. For the CDR3, the DNA is TGTGCCAGCAGCTCCCCGGGACAGGGGGGCCATGGCTACACCTTC.

The V gene is TRBV4-3, the J gene TRBJ2-4; the match to TRBD2 covers 9 bases. V dropped 0 bases and J dropped 1; count of bases not matched to a gene: 7. Germline V CDR1 and CDR2: LGHNA, YSLEER. The CDR3 contains 18 residues. The CDR3 reads CASSQDLPSGVAKNIQYF. The CDR3 coding sequence is TGCGCCAGCAGCCAAGATCTCCCTAGCGGGGTGGCCAAAAACATTCAGTACTTC.

V and J are TRBV30 and TRBJ1-1; D is ambiguous. There are 13 residues in the CDR3. V dropped 3 bases and J dropped 1 base, with 9 bases sitting between them. CDR1 and CDR2 from the germline V gene are GTSNPN and SVGIG (reference sequence). The CDR3 sequence: CAWSGVSNTEAFF. CDR3 bases: TGTGCCTGGAGCGGGGTCTCGAACACTGAAGCTTTCTTT.

This sequence joins TRBV9 and TRBJ2-7, with 8 bases lining up with TRBD1. The ends lost 0 bases at V and 2 bases at J; junction bases unmatched: 4. The CDR3 extends over 15 amino acids. The germline CDR1 and CDR2 sequences are SGDLS and YYNGEE. CDR3 DNA sequence: TGTGCCAGCAGCGTAGAGCGGACAGGGCCCTACGAGCAGTACTTC. It codes for CASSVERTGPYEQYF.

The chain joins TRBV4-2 to TRBJ1-1, with D hard to call. The V gene's germline CDR1 is LGHNA and CDR2 YNFKEQ. Trimming left V 0 bases short and J 1 base short, with 6 bases between. The CDR3 runs 14 residues. CDR3 in amino acids: CASSQEAGNTEAFF. The DNA for the CDR3 is TGTGCCAGCAGCCAAGAAGCAGGGAACACTGAAGCTTTCTTT.

The chain couples TRBV2 to TRBJ2-4; D might be TRBD1 (6 bases). Germline V gives CDR1 SNHLY, CDR2 FYNNEI. This CDR3 contains 19 residues. Trimming left V 2 bases short and J 0 bases short, with 20 bases between. This chain's CDR3 is CASSETTGLVISAKNIQYF. The CDR3 nucleotides read TGTGCCAGCAGTGAAACTACAGGGTTAGTCATCTCAGCCAAAAACATTCAGTACTTC. Using reference TRBV2 and TRBJ2-4 for the parts outside the CDR3, the full variable domain is EPEVTQTPSHQVTQMGQEVILRCVPISNHLYFYWYRQILGQKVEFLVSFYNNEISEKSEIFDDQFSVERPDGSNFTLKIRSTKLEDSAMYFCASSETTGLVISAKNIQYFGAGTRLSVL.

The chain has TRBV14 and TRBJ1-5; D gene unclear. V lost 1 base and J 11 bases, leaving 12 bases between the germline ends. Germline V gives CDR1 SGHDN, CDR2 FVKESK. The CDR3 length is 13 residues. The DNA of the CDR3 is TGTGCCAGCAGCCAAGGGGTCACTTCAGCCCAGCATTTT. Translation gives CASSQGVTSAQHF.

The chain is built from TRBV29-1 and TRBJ1-1; a weak D match, TRBD1 (6 bases). In germline, CDR1 is SQVTM, CDR2 ANQGSEA. The CDR3 runs 13 residues. Trimming took 4 bases from V and 4 from J, leaving 13 bases between them. The chain's CDR3 is CSVGVTGATEAFF. CDR3 nucleotide sequence: TGCAGCGTTGGGGTGACAGGCGCCACTGAAGCTTTCTTT.

This chain uses TRBV19 with TRBJ1-2; possibly TRBD1 for D (5 bases). V shed 1 base and J shed 3 bases, with 12 bases lying between them. The germline V gene encodes CDR1 LNHDA and CDR2 SQIVND (reference sequence). The CDR3 length is 15 residues. CDR3 sequence: CASSIVTRGDYGYTF. The CDR3 DNA reads as TGTGCCAGTAGTATAGTGACCCGGGGGGACTATGGCTACACCTTC.

V usage is TRBV9 and J usage is TRBJ2-5; 13 bases are shared with TRBD2. The V segment lost 3 bases and the J segment 4 bases; nucleotides outside the gene matches: 3. Germline V gene lookup returns CDR1 SGDLS and CDR2 YYNGEE. The length of the CDR3 is 15 residues. The CDR3 nucleotides read TGTGCCAGCAGCGCCGGACTAGCGGGGGTAGAGACCCAGTACTTC. The encoded protein is CASSAGLAGVETQYF.